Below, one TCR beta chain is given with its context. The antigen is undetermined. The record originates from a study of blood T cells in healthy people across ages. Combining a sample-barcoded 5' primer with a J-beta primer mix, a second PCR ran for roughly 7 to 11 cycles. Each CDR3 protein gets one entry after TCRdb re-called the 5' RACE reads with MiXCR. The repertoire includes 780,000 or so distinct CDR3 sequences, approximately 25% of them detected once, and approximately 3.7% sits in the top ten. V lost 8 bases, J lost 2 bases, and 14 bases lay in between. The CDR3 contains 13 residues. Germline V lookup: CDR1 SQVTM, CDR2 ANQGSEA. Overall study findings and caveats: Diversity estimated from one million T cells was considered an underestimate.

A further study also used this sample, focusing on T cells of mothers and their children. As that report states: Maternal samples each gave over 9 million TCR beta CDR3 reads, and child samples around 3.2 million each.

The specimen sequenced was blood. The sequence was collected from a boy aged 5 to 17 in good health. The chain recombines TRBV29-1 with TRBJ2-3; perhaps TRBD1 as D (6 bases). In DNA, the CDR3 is TGCAGCTCCCTTCGGACAGTCACAGATACGCAGTATTTT. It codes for CSSLRTVTDTQYF.